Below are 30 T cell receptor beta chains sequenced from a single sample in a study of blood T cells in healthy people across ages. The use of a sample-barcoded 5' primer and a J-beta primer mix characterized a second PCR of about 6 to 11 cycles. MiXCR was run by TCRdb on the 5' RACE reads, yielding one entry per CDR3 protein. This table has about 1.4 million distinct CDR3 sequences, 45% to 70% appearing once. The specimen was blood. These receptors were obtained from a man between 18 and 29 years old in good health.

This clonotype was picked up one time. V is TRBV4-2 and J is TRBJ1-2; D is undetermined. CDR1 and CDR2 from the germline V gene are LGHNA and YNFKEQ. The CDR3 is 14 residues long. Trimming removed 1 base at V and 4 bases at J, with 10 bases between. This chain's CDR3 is CASSQVVGTYGYTF. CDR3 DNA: TGTGCCAGCAGCCAAGTGGTGGGAACCTATGGCTACACCTTC.

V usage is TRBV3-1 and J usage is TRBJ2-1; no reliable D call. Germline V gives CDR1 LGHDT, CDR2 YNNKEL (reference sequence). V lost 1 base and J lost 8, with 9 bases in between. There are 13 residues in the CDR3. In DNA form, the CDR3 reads TGTGCCAGCAGCCAAGGGAGACGTTATGAGCAGTTCTTC. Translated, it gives CASSQGRRYEQFF.

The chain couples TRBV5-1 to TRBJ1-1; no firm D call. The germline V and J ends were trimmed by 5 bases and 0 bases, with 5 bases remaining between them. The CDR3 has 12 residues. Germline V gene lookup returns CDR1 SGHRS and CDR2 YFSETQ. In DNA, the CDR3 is TGCGCCAGCAGGTCGGTGAACACTGAAGCTTTCTTT. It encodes CASRSVNTEAFF.

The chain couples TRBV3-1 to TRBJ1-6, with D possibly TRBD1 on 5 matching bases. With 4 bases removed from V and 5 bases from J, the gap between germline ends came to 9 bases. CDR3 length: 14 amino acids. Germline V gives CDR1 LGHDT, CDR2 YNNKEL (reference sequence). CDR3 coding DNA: TGTGCCAGCAGCCCCGGGACGGATAATTCACCCCTCCACTTT. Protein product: CASSPGTDNSPLHF.

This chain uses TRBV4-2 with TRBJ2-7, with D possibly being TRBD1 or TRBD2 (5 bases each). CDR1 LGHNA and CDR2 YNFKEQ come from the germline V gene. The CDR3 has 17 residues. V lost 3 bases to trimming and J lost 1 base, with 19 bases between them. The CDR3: CASSQTFSGTGSYEQYF. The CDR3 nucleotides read TGTGCCAGCAGCCAGACCTTCTCCGGGACCGGGTCCTACGAGCAGTACTTC.

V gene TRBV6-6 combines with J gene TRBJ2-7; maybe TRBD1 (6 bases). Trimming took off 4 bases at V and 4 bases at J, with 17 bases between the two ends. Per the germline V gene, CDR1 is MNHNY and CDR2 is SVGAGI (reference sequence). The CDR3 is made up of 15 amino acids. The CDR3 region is CASSSTGREEYEQYF. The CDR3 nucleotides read TGTGCCAGCAGTTCAACAGGGAGAGAGGAGTACGAGCAGTACTTC.

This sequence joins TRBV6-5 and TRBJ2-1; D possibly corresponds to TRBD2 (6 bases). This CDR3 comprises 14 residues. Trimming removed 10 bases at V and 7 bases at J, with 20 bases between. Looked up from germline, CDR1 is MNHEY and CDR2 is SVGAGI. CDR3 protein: CAIAPSSGVNEQFF. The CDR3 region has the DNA TGTGCCATAGCACCGAGCTCGGGGGTGAATGAGCAGTTCTTC.

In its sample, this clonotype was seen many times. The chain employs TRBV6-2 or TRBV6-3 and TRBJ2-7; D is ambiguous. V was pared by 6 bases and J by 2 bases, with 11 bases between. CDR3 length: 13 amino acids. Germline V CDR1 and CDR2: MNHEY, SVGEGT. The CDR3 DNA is TGTGCCAGCAGCCCTGGGAATACCTACGAGCAGTACTTC. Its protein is CASSPGNTYEQYF.

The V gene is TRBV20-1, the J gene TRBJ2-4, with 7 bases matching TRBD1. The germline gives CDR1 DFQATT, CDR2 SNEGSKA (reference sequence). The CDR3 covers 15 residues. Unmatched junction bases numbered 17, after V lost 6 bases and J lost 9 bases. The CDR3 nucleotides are TGCAGTGCGAAAGGGACAGAAGACTGGGCCAGCATTCAGTACTTC. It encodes CSAKGTEDWASIQYF.

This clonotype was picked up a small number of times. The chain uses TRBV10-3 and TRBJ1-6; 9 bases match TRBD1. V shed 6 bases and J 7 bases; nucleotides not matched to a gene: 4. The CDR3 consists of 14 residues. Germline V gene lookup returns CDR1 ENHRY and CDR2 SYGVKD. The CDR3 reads CAIRRDRANSPLHF. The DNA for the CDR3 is TGTGCCATCAGGCGGGACAGGGCCAATTCACCCCTCCACTTT.

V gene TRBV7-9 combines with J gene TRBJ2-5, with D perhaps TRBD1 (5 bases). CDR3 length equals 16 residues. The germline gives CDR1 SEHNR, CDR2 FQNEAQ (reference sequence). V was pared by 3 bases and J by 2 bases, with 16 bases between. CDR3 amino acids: CASSFLGQGGQETQYF. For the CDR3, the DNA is TGTGCCAGCAGCTTCCTTGGGCAGGGTGGACAAGAGACCCAGTACTTC.

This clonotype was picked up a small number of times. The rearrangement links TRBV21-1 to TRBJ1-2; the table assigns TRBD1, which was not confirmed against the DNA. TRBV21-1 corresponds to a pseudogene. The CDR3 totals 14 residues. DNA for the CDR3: TGTGCCAGCAGCAAAAAGACAGGCCCCAGAGGCTACACCTTC. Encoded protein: CASSKKTGPRGYTF.

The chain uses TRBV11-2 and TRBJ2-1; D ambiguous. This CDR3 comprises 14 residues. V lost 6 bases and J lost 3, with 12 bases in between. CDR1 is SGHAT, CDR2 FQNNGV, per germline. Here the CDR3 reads CASSSRANYNEQFF. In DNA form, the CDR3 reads TGTGCCAGCAGTTCTCGGGCCAACTACAATGAGCAGTTCTTC.

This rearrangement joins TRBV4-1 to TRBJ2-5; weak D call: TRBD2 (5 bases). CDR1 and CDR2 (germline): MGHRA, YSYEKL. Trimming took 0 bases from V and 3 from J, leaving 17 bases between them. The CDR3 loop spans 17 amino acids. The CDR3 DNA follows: TGCGCCAGCAGCCAAGAAGGACTGCTCTTGGGTAAAGAGACCCAGTACTTC. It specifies CASSQEGLLLGKETQYF.

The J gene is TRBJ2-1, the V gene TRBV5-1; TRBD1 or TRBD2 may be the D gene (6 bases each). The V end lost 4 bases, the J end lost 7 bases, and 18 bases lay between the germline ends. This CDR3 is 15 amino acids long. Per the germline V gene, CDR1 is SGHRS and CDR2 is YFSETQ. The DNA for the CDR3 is TGCGCCAGCAGCCTCGCTCCGACTAGGGGGAATGAGCAGTTCTTC. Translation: CASSLAPTRGNEQFF.

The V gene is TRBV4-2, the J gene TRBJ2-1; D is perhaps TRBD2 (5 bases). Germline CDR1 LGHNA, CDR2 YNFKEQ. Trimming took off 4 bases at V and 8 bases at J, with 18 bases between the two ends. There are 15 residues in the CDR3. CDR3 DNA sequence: TGTGCCAGCAGCCTGGCGAGGGCTCGCTTCGATGAGCAGTTCTTC. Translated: CASSLARARFDEQFF.

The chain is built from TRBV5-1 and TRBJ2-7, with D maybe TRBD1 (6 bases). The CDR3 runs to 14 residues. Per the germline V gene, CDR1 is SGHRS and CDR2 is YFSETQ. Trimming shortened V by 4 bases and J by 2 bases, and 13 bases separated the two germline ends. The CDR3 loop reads CASSPDRYPYEQYF. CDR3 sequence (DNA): TGCGCCAGCAGCCCGGACAGATACCCCTACGAGCAGTACTTC.

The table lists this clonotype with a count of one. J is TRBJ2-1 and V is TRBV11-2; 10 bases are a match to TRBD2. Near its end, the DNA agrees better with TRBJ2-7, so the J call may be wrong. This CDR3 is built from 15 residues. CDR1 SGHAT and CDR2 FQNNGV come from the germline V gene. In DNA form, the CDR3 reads TGTGCCAGCAGCACTTGGACTAGCGGTAACAATGAGCAGTACTTC. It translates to CASSTWTSGNNEQYF.

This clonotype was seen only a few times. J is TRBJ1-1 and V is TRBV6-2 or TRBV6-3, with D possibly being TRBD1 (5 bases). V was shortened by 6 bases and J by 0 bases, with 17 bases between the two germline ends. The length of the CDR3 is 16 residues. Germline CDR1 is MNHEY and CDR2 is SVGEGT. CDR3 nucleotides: TGTGCCAGCAGCCTCAGGGAATCTCGGGTGAACACTGAAGCTTTCTTT. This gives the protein CASSLRESRVNTEAFF.

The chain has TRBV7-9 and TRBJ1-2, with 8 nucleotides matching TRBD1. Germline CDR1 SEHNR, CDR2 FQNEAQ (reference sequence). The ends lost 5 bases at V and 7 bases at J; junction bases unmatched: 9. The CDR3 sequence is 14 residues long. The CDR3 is CASSRPGQAAGYTF. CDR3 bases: TGTGCCAGCAGCCGACCGGGACAGGCAGCTGGCTACACCTTC.

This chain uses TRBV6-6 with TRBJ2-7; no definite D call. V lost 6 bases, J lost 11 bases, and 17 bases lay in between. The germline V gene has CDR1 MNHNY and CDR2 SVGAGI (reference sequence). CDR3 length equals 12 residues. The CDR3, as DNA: TGTGCCAGCAGCACGACCCTCACCCAGAAGTACTTC. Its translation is CASSTTLTQKYF.

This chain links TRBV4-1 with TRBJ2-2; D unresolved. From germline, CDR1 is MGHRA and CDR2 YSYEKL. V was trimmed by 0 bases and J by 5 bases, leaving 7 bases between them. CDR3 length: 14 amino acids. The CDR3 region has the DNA TGCGCCAGCAGCCAAGATCCCCGAACCGGGGAGCTGTTTTTT. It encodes CASSQDPRTGELFF.

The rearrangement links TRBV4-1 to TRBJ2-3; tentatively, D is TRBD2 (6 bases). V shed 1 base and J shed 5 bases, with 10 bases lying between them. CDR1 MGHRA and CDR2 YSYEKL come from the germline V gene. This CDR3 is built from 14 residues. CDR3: CASSQGLVGDTQYF. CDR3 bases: TGCGCCAGCAGCCAAGGACTAGTGGGAGATACGCAGTATTTT.

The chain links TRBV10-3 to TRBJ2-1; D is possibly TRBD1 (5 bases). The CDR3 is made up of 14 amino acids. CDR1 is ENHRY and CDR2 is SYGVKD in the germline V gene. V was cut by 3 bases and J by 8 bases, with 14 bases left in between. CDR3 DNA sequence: TGTGCCATCAGTGAAGGCCGACAGAGCGATGAGCAGTTCTTC. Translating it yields CAISEGRQSDEQFF.

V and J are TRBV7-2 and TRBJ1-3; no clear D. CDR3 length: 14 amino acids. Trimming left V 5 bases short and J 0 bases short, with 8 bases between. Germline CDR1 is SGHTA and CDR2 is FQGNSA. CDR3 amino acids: CASSAGLSGNTIYF. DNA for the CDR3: TGTGCCAGCAGCGCGGGCCTCTCTGGAAACACCATATATTTT.

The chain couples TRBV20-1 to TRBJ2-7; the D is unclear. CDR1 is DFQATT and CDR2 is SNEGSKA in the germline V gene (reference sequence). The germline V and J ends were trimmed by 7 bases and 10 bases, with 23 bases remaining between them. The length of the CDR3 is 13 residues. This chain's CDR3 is CSVPQDLMKTQYF. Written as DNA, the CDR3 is TGCAGTGTACCGCAGGACCTAATGAAAACCCAGTACTTC.

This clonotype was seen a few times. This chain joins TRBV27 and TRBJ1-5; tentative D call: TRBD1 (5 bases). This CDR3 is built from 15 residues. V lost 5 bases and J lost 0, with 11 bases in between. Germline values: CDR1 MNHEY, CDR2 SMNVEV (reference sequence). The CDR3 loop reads CASSRGSYSNQPQHF. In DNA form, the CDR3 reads TGTGCCAGCAGTCGGGGGAGCTATAGCAATCAGCCCCAGCATTTT.

CDR3 DNA sequence: TGTGCCACCAGTGACAAACAGGGGGCCCCCCACAATGAGCAGTTCTTC. It codes for CATSDKQGAPHNEQFF. This chain links TRBV24-1 with TRBJ2-1; 9 bases map to TRBD1. The J segment lost 5 bases and the V segment lost 4 bases, leaving 8 bases of the junction unmatched. The CDR3 runs 16 residues. CDR1 and CDR2 (germline): KGHDR, SFDVKD.

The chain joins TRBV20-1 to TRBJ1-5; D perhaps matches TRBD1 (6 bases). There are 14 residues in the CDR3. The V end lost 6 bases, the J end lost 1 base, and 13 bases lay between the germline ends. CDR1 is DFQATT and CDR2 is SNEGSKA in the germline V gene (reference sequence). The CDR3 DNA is TGCAGTGCCCCGGTAAGGGGGAGCAATCAGCCCCAGCATTTT. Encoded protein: CSAPVRGSNQPQHF.

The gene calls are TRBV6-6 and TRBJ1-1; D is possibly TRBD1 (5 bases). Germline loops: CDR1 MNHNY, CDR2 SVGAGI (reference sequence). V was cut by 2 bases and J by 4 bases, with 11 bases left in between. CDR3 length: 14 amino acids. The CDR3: CASSYARAGTEAFF. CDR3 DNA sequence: TGTGCCAGCAGTTACGCCAGGGCGGGCACTGAAGCTTTCTTT.